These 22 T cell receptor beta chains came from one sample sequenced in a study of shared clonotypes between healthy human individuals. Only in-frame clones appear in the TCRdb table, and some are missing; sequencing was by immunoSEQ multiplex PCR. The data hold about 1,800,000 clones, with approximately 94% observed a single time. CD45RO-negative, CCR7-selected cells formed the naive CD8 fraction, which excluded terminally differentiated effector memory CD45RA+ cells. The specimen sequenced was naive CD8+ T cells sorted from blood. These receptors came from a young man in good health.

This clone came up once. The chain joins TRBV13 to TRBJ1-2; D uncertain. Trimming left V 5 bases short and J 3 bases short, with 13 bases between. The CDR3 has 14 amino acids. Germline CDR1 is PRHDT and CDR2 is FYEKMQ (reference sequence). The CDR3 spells CASSPRAPHYGYTF. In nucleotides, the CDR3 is TGTGCCAGCAGCCCCCGGGCCCCTCACTATGGCTACACCTTC.

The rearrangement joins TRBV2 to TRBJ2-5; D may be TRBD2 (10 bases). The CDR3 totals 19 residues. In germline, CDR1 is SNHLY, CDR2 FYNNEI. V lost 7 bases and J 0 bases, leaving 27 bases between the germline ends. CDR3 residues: CASNWDRDTSGAYQETQYF. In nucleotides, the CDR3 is TGTGCCAGCAATTGGGACAGGGACACTAGCGGGGCTTACCAAGAGACCCAGTACTTC.

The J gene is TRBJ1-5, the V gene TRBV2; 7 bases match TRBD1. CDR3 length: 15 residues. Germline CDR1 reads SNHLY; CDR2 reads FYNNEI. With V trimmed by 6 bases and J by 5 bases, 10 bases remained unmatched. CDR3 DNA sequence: TGTGCCAGCAGGGGGGGAGGGACAGCCGATCAGCCCCAGCATTTT. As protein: CASRGGGTADQPQHF. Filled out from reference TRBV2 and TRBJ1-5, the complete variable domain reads EPEVTQTPSHQVTQMGQEVILRCVPISNHLYFYWYRQILGQKVEFLVSFYNNEISEKSEIFDDQFSVERPDGSNFTLKIRSTKLEDSAMYFCASRGGGTADQPQHFGDGTRLSIL.

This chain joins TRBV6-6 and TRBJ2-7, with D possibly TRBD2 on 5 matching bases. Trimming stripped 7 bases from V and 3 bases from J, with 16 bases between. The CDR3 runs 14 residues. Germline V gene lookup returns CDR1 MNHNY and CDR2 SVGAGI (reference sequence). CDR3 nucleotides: TGTGCCAGCACCGACGGGCTTGCGGGCTACGAGCAGTACTTC. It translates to CASTDGLAGYEQYF.

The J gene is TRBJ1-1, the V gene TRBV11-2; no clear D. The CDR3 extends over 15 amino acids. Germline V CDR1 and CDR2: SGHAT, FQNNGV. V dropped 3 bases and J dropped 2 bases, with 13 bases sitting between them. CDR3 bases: TGTGCCAGCAGCTTTTTTCTGGGTATAAACACTGAAGCTTTCTTT. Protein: CASSFFLGINTEAFF.

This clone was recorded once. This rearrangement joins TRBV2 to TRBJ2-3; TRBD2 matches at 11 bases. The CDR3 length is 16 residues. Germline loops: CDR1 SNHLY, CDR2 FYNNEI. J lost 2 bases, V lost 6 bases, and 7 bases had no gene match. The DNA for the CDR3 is TGTGCCAGCAGACCGGGACTAGCGGAAAACACAGATACGCAGTATTTT. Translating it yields CASRPGLAENTDTQYF.

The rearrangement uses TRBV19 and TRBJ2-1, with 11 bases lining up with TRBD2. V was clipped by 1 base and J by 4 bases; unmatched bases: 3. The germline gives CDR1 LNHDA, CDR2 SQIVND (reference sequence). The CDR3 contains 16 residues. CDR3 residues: CASSIVGTSGYNEQFF. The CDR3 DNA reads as TGTGCCAGTAGTATAGTCGGGACTAGCGGATACAATGAGCAGTTCTTC. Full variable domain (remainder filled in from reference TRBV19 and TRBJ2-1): DGGITQSPKYLFRKEGQNVTLSCEQNLNHDAMYWYRQDPGQGLRLIYYSQIVNDFQKGDIAEGYSVSREKKESFPLTVTSAQKNPTAFYLCASSIVGTSGYNEQFFGPGTRLTVL.

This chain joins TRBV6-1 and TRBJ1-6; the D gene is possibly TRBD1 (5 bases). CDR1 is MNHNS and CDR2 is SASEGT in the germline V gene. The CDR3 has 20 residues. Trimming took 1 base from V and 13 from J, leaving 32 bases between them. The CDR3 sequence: CASSEGPSAGNSPLLDPLHF. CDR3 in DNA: TGTGCCAGCAGTGAAGGGCCCTCGGCAGGGAACTCCCCCCTGCTGGATCCCCTCCACTTT.

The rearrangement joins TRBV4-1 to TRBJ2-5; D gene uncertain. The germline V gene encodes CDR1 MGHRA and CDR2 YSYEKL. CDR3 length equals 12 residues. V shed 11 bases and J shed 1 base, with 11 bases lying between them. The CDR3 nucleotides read TGCGCCCTTACACCACGCCAAGAGACCCAGTACTTC. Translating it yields CALTPRQETQYF.

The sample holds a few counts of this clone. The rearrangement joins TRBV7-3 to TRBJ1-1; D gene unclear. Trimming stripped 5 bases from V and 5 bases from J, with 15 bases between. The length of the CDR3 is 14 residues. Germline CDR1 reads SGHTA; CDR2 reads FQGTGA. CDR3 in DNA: TGTGCCAGCAGCCCGTTGGCGGGTGGGACTGAAGCTTTCTTT. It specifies CASSPLAGGTEAFF.

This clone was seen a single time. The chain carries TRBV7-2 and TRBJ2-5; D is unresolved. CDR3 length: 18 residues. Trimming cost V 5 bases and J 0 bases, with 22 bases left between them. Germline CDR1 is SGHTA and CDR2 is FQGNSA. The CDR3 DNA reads TGTGCCAGCAGCCCACACTACTTGGCCGGGTACTACCAAGAGACCCAGTACTTC. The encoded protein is CASSPHYLAGYYQETQYF.

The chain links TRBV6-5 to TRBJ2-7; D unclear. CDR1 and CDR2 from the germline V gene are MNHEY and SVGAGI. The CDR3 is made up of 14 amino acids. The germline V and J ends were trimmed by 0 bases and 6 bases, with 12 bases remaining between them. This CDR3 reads CASSYSSSLGEQYF. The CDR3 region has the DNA TGTGCCAGCAGTTACTCTTCCTCTCTGGGCGAGCAGTACTTC.

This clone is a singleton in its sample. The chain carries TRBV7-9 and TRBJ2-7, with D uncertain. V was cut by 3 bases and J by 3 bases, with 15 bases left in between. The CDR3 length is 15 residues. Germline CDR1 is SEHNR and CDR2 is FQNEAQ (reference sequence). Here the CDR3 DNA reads TGTGCCAGCAGCTTCGGAGATCCACCGAACTACGAGCAGTACTTC. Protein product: CASSFGDPPNYEQYF.

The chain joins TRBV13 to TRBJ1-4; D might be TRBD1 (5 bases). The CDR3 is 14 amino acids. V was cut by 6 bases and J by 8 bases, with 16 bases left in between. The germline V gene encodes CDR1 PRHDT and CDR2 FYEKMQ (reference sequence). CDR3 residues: CASRITGGWEKLFF. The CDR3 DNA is TGTGCCAGCAGGATCACGGGGGGATGGGAAAAACTGTTTTTT.

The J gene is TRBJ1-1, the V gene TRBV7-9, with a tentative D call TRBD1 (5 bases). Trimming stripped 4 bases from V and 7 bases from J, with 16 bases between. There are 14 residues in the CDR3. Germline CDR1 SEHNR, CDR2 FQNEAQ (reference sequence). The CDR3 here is CASSSGAARDEAFF. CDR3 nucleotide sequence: TGTGCCAGCAGCTCCGGGGCCGCCAGGGATGAAGCTTTCTTT.

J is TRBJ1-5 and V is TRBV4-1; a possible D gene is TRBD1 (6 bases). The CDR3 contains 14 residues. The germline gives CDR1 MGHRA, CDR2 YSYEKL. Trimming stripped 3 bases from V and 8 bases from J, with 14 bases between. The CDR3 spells CASSQFTGIEPQHF. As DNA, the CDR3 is TGCGCCAGCAGCCAGTTCACAGGGATCGAGCCCCAGCATTTT.

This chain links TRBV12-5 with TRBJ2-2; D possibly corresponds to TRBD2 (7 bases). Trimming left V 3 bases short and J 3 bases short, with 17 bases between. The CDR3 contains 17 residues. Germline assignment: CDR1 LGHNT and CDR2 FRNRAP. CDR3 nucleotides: TGTGCTAGTGGTTTTCACATAAGAGGGGGGGACACCGGGGAGCTGTTTTTT. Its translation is CASGFHIRGGDTGELFF.

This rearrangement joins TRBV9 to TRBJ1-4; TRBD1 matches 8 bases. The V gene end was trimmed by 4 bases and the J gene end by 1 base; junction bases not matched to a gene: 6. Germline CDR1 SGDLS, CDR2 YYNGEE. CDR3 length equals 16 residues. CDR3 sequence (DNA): TGTGCCAGCAGCCTAGGACAGGGCCAAACTAATGAAAAACTGTTTTTT. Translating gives CASSLGQGQTNEKLFF. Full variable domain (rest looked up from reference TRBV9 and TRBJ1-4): DSGVTQTPKHLITATGQRVTLRCSPRSGDLSVYWYQQSLDQGLQFLIQYYNGEERAKGNILERFSAQQFPDLHSELNLSSLELGDSALYFCASSLGQGQTNEKLFFGSGTQLSVL.

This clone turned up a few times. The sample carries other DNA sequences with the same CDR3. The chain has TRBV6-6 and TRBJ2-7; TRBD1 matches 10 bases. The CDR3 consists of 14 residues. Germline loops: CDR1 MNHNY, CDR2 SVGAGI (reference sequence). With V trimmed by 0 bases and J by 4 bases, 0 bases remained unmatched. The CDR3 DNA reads TGTGCCAGCAGTTACTCGGGACAGGGGTACGAGCAGTACTTC. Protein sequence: CASSYSGQGYEQYF.

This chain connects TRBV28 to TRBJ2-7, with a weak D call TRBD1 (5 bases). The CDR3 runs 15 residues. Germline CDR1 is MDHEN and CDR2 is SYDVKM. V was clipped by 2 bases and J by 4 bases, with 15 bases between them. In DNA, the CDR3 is TGTGCCAGCAGTTTACAGGGTATGGTTTCGTACGAGCAGTACTTC. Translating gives CASSLQGMVSYEQYF.

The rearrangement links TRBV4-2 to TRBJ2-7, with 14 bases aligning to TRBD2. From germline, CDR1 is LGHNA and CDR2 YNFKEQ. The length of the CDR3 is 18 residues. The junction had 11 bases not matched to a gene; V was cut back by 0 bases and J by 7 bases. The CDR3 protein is CASSQEAGLAGAATEQYF. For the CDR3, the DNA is TGTGCCAGCAGCCAAGAGGCGGGACTAGCGGGGGCCGCTACGGAGCAGTACTTC.

For the CDR3, the DNA is TGTGCCAGCAGCTACTCGTGGGGGACACCGACATTCTACGAGCAGTACTTC. Protein product: CASSYSWGTPTFYEQYF. The chain uses TRBV7-9 and TRBJ2-7, with TRBD1 as a possible D gene (6 bases). The CDR3 length is 17 residues. Looked up from germline, CDR1 is SEHNR and CDR2 is FQNEAQ (reference sequence). The germline V and J ends were trimmed by 4 bases and 3 bases, with 22 bases remaining between them.